This section outlines one TCR beta chain sequence together with its context. It lacks a known antigen. Base qualities are not at hand, and no much larger clone is one base apart. For the CD8 naive samples, CD45RO-negative cells were positively selected for CCR7, yielding a CD45RA+CCR7+ population from which TemRA cells were excluded. The donors were healthy, HIV-negative adults who had no recently reported acute infections or vaccinations. All donors were Caucasian adults living in Nashville, Tennessee, USA. Blood was collected by leukapheresis, and PBMCs were isolated by Ficoll-Histopaque density gradient centrifugation and then cryopreserved in liquid nitrogen vapor phase. Analytical flow cytometry was used to check the purity and quantity of each magnetically sorted T cell population. Each sorted fraction had its genomic DNA isolated and then quantified by UV absorbance on a Nanodrop 2000c. This sample stems from a study of shared clonotypes between healthy human individuals (dated by TCRdb to the early 2020s). About the investigation overall: A couple of women and three men aged 18 to 49 years were included in the cohort. To increase sequencing depth and limit assay-specific biases, TCR repertoire library preparation and sequencing were carried out by different laboratories using diverse techniques. The study deeply sequenced blood TCR repertoires of five healthy adults to estimate repertoire size and the extent of clonotype sharing between individuals. For each donor, CD4 naive and CD4 memory were each run on three plates, CD8 naive on two plates, and CD8 memory on one plate. Per donor, leukapheresis produced somewhere between about 0.94 and 9.5 billion PBMCs. Findings and caveats that apply to the study as a whole: Because the study included a small number of donors, the genetic and exposure-history diversity represented was limited. Sharing across four donors was observed for 4.5% to 6.5% of naive CD4, over 3% of naive CD8, about 2.3% of memory CD4, and around 0.44% of memory CD8 clonotypes. Naive subsets generally had larger estimated clonotype richness than memory subsets did. Pairwise subsampling led to the expectation that sequencing depth would affect the degree of clonotype sharing among donors. Rarefaction of sorted-subset datasets indicated incomplete sequencing despite the large sequencing depth. Clonotypes shared by all four sorted-subset donors showed higher generation probabilities than non-shared clonotypes. Sampling was restricted to blood, and TCR repertoires in tissue are likely to differ from TCR repertoires in blood.

Using the deep immunoSEQ assay, multiplex PCR amplified TCR CDR3 regions from genomic DNA. Extracted genomic DNA from each cell subset was spread evenly across all wells of several immunoSEQ 96-well plates, with each plate serving as a replicate. For sorted subsets, roughly 200 ng of genomic DNA, equivalent to some 30,000 T cell genomes, went into each replicate PCR. Purified libraries were measured with a Qubit 3.0 fluorometer, size-checked on a Bioanalyzer 2100, and measured again with the KAPA Library Quantification kit. A separate single-read 150-cycle Illumina NextSeq 550 flow cell was used to sequence each immunoSEQ 96-well plate. The study's processing was this. Because only junctional sequences without quality scores were contained in the immunoSEQ output, filtering matching that applied to full-length reads could not be performed. Sequences were annotated with PyIR, a Python wrapper for IgBLAST v1.9, using IMGT germline references to assign V/J genes and CDR3. Any read was removed if the V/J assignment was weak (E-value above 1e-6), the CDR3 was missing, or the read contained stop codons, out-of-frame junctions, or ambiguous translated residues. A V3J clonotype was defined by an identical inferred V gene, J gene, and CDR3 amino acid sequence. To compute the percentage overlap between repertoires, the number of shared unique clonotypes was divided by the size of the smaller repertoire. Three approaches were used to assess repertoire richness: RTK rarefaction, the Chao1 estimator, and Recon v2.1 estimates of unobserved clonotypes. OLGA was used to compute generation probabilities for all TCRbeta clonotypes that the gDNA method yielded from several donors. The clones in this table, taken by TCRdb from immuneACCESS, are in-frame only. Not every clone is retained; where verified, under half of the shortfall comes from an unresolved V gene, and the cause of the rest is unknown. The V and J calls and clone size are taken from that table; D and trimming were inferred from the DNA. Within this sample are about 2.1 million clones, with around 93% of them counted one time only. The ten largest clonotypes hold 1.5% to 2% of the sample.

V lost 4 bases and J lost 1 base; the stretch between them is 7 bases long. CDR1 SEHNR and CDR2 FQNEAQ were looked up in the germline V gene (reference sequence). The CDR3 sequence holds 13 residues, the cysteine and phenylalanine included. Only CDR3 DNA remains: 39 bases, in frame from the first base. The chain is made from TRBV7-9 and TRBJ2-5; the D gene assignment is ambiguous. Sequenced: naive CD8+ T cells from PBMCs. What this sample's cell subset or site label stands for: CD45RA+CCR7+. The TCR comes from a young man in good health. Some clones in this sample may be carry-over from other donors' samples. The DNA sequence reads TGTGCCAGCAGCTCTATCGGCCAAGAGACCCAGTACTTC. Its translation reads: CASSSIGQETQYF.